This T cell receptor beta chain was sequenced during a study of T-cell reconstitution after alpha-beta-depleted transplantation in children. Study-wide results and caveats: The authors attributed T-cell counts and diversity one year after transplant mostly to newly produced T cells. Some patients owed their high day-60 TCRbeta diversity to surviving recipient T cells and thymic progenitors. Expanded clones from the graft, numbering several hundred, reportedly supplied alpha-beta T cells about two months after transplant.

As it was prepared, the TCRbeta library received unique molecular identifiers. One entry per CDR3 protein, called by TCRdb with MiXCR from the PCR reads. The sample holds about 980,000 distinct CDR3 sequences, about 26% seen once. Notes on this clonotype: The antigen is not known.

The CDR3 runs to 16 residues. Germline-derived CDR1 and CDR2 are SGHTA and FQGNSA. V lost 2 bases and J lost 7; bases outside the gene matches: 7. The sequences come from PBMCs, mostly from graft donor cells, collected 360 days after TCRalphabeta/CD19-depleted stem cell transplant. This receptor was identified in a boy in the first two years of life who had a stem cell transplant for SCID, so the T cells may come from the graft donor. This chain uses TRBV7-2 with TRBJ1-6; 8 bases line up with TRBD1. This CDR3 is CASSLLRNRGNSPLHF. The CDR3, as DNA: TGTGCCAGCAGCTTATTGAGGAACAGGGGGAATTCACCCCTCCACTTT.